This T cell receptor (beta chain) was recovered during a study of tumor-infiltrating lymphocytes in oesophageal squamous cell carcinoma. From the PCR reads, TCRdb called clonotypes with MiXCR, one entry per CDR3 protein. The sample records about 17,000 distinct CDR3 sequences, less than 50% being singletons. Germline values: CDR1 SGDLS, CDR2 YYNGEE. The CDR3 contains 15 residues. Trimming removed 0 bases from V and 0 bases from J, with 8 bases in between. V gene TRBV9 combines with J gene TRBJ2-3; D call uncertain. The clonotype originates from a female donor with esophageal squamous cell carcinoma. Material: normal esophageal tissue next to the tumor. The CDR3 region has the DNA TGTGCCAGCAGCGTAGTAGGAGCTAGCACAGATACGCAGTATTTT. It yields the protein CASSVVGASTDTQYF.